This T cell receptor (beta chain) is from a study of response to subunit inactivated influenza vaccine (dated by TCRdb to 2016 to 2019). The study in broad terms: To follow how T cells responded to a trivalent subunit inactivated influenza vaccine, the researchers relied on deep quantitative profiling of the T cell receptor repertoire. Broad study findings and their caveats: According to the authors, only a limited number of new T cells may be recruited by each seasonal influenza vaccination.

From the cysteine up to the phenylalanine, the CDR3 has a length of 15 residues. Only the CDR3 part of the read is kept: 45 bases, read in frame from the first base. Trimming takes 2 bases off V and 2 bases off J; junction bases not matched to a gene: 2. The germline V gene encodes CDR1 LGHNA and CDR2 YSLEER. Libraries were prepared through RT-PCR. Instrument on record: Illumina HiSeq 2500. TCRdb ran its own pipeline on the public reads, namely fastp trimming at Q25 and MiXCR clone calling, and kept in-frame beta chains. Merged by CDR3 protein, the rows form single entries marked with the most common genes and DNA. The sample table contains fewer than 350,000 distinct CDR3 sequences; only one count was recorded for just over 20% of them. Jointly, the top ten make up roughly 10% of the sample. Concerning this clonotype: This clone's antigen is unknown. Per-base quality was not reported, and no clone a single base away is much larger than it.

This clonotype originated in a man between 50 and 70 years old who received an inactivated influenza vaccine. Donor details come from another sample of the same person, matched by shared clones. The chain is made from TRBV4-3 and TRBJ2-1; 8 bases in the middle match TRBD2. The sequencing here drew on PBMCs from blood, taken 21 months after vaccination. The CDR3 protein is CASSQTAGAYNEQFF. The DNA is TGCGCCAGCAGCCAAACAGCGGGGGCCTACAATGAGCAGTTCTTC.